A single sample is the source of the 5 T cell receptor beta chains below, sequenced in a study of blood T cell repertoires in COVID-19. Profiled with immunoSEQ multiplex PCR; TCRdb holds only in-frame clones, not every one. The sample comprises about 480,000 clones, around nine tenths of which are singletons, and 4.3% rests with the top ten. Material for sequencing was peripheral blood. Receptor source: a woman younger than 45 with acute or convalescent COVID-19.

The chain employs TRBV5-1 and TRBJ1-2, with 9 bases lining up with TRBD1. J was trimmed by 2 bases and V by 5 bases; bases with no gene match: 4. This CDR3 is 14 amino acids long. From germline, CDR1 is SGHRS and CDR2 YFSETQ. The CDR3 sequence: CASRSGQGNYGYTF. CDR3 bases: TGCGCCAGCAGATCGGGACAGGGAAACTATGGCTACACCTTC.

The gene calls are TRBV12-5 and TRBJ1-1, with a weak D call TRBD1 (6 bases). This CDR3 comprises 12 residues. V dropped 3 bases and J dropped 8 bases, with 10 bases sitting between them. The germline V gene encodes CDR1 LGHNT and CDR2 FRNRAP. The CDR3 spells CASGLDGTEAFF. CDR3 coding DNA: TGTGCTAGTGGTTTAGACGGGACAGAAGCTTTCTTT. The full variable domain, with the rest looked up from reference TRBV12-5 and TRBJ1-1, is DARVTQTPRHKVTEMGQEVTMRCQPILGHNTVFWYRQTMMQGLELLAYFRNRAPLDDSGMPKDRFSAEMPDATLATLKIQPSEPRDSAVYFCASGLDGTEAFFGQGTRLTVV.

This chain connects TRBV6-5 to TRBJ2-1; D perhaps matches TRBD2 (5 bases). Trimming shortened V by 7 bases and J by 8 bases, and 18 bases separated the two germline ends. The CDR3 spans 14 residues. Germline CDR1 reads MNHEY; CDR2 reads SVGAGI. CDR3 protein: CASTKWAGGDEQFF. As DNA, the CDR3 is TGTGCCAGCACAAAATGGGCCGGAGGAGATGAGCAGTTCTTC.

The V call is TRBV14, the J call TRBJ2-7, with D perhaps matching TRBD2 (6 bases). The ends were cut back, 0 bases at V and 3 bases at J, with 12 bases in the middle. CDR3 length: 15 amino acids. Germline V gene sequence: CDR1 SGHDN, CDR2 FVKESK. CDR3 coding DNA: TGTGCCAGCAGCCAAGATGTCGGAGGGGACTACGAGCAGTACTTC. This sequence encodes CASSQDVGGDYEQYF.

This chain links TRBV24-1 with TRBJ2-7, with 7 bases identical to TRBD1. Unmatched junction bases numbered 4, after V lost 9 bases and J lost 0 bases. Per germline, CDR1 KGHDR and CDR2 SFDVKD. There are 13 residues in the CDR3. CDR3 in DNA: TGTGCCACCGAGGGGGCAGACTCCTACGAGCAGTACTTC. Its protein is CATEGADSYEQYF.